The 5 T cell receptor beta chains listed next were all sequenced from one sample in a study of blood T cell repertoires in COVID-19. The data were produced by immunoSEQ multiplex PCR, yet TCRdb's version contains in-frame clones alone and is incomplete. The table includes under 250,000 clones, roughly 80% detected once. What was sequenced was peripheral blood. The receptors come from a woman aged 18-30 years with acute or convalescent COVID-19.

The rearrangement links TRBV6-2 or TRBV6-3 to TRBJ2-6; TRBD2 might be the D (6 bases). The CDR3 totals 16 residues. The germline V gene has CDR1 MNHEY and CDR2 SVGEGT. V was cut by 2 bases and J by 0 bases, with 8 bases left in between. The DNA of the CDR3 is TGTGCCAGCAGTTACGGCGGGGCCTCTGGGGCCAACGTCCTGACTTTC. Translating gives CASSYGGASGANVLTF.

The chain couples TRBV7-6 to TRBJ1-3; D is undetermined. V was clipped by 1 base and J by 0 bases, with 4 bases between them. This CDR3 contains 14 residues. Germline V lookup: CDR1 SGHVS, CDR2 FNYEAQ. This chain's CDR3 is CASSLGSSGNTIYF. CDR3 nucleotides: TGTGCCAGCAGCTTAGGGAGCTCTGGAAACACCATATATTTT.

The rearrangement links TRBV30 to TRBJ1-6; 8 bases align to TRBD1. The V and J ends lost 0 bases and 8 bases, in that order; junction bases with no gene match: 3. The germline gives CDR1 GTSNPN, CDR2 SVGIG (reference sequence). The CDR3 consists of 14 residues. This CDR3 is CAWSVRQGYSPLHF. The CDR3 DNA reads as TGTGCCTGGAGTGTACGACAGGGGTATTCACCCCTCCACTTT.

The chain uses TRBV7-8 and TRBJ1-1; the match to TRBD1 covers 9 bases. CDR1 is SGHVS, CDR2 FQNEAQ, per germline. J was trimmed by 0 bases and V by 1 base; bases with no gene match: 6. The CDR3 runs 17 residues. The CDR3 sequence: CASSLGTGVFLNTEAFF. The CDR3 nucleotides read TGTGCCAGCAGCTTAGGGACAGGGGTCTTCTTGAACACTGAAGCTTTCTTT.

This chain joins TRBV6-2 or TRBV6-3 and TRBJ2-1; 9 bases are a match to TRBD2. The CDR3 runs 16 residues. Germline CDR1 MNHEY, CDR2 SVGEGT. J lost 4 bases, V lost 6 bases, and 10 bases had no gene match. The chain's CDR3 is CASSLSSSGVYNEQFF. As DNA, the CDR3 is TGTGCCAGCAGCCTATCTTCTAGCGGGGTTTACAATGAGCAGTTCTTC.